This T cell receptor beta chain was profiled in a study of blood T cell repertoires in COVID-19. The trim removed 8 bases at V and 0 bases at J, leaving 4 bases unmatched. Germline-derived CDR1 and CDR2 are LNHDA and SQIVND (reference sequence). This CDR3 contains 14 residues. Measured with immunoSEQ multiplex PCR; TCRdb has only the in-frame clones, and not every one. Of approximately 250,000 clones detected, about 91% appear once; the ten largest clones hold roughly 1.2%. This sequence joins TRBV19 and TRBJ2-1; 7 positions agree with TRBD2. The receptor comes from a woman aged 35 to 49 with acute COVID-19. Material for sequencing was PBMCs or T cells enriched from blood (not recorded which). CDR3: CASQSGISYNEQFF. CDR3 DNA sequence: TGTGCCAGTCAAAGCGGGATCTCCTACAATGAGCAGTTCTTC.